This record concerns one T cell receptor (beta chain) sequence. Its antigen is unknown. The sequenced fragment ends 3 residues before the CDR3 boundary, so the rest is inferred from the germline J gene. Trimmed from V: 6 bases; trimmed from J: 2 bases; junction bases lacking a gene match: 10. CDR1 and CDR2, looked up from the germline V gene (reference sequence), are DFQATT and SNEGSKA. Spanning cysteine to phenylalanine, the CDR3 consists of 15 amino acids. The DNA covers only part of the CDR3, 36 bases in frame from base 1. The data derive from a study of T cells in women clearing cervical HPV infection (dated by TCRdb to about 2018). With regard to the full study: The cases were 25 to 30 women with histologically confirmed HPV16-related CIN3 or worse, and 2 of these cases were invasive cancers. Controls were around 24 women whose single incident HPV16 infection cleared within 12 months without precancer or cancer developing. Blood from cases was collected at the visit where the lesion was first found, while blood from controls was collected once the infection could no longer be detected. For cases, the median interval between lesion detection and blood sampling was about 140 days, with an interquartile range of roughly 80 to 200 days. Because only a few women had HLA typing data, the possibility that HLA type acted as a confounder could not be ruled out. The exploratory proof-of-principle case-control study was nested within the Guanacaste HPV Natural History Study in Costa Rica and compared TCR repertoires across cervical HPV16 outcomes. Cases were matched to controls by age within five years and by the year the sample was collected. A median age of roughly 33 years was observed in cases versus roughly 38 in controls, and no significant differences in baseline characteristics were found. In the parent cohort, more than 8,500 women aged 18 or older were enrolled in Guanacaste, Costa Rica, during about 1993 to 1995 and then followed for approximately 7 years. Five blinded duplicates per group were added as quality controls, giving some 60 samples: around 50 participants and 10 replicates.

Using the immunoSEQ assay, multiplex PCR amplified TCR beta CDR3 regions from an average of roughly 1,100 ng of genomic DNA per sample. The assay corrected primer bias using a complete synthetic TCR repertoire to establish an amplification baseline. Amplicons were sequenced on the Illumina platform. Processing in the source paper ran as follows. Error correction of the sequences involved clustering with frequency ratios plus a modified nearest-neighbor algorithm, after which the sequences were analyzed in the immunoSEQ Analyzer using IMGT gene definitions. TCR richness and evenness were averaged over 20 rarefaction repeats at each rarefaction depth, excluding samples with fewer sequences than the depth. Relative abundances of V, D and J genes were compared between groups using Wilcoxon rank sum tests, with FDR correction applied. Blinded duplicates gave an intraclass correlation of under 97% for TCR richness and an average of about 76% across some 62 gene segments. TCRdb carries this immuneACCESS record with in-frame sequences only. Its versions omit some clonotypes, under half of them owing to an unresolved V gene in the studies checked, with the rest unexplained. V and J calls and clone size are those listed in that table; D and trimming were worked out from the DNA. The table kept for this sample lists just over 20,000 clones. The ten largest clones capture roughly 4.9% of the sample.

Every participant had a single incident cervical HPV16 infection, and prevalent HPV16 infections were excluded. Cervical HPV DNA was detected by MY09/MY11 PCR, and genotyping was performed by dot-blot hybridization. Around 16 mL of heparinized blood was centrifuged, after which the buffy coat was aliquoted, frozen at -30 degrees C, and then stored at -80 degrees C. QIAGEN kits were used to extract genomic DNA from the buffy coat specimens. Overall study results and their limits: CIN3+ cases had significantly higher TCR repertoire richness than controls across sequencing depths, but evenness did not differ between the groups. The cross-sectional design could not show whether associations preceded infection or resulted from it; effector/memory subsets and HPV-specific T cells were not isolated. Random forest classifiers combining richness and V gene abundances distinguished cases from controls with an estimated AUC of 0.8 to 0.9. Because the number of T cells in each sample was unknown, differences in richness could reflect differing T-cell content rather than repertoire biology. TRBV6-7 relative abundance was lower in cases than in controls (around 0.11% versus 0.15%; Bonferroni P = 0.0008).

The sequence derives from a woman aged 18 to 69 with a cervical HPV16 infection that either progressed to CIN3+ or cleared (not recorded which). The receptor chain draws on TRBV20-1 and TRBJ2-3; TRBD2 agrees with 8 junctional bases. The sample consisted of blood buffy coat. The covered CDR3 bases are TGCAGTGCGAGCACAGCGGGGGCCAACACAGATACG. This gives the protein CSASTAGANTDT. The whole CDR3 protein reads CSASTAGANTDTQYF.